The 17 T cell receptor beta chains presented below share a single source sample, sequenced in a study of vaccination and CD4 T cells after COVID-19. The antigens these receptors bind are not known. The Oncomine TCR Beta short-read assay generated sequence data from the DNA of cultured CD4+ T cells. TCRdb re-derived calls from the PCR reads in MiXCR, one entry per CDR3 protein. This sample has 15,000 to 20,000 distinct CDR3 sequences, with 43% found just once. Sample treatment: roughly 10-day PBMC culture with coronavirus spike peptide pools or control peptides (ViraFEST assay). Sequenced input: CD4+ T cells from blood, cultured in vitro. The receptors stem from a human donor who had recovered from COVID-19.

The V call is TRBV18, the J call TRBJ1-3; D gene unclear. V lost 5 bases and J lost 2, with 16 bases in between. The CDR3 sequence is 16 residues long. Germline V gives CDR1 KGHSH, CDR2 LQKENI. The DNA for the CDR3 is TGTGCCAGCTCATACGAGGTCCCTGGCGCTGGAAACACCATATATTTT. It yields the protein CASSYEVPGAGNTIYF.

The CDR3 sequence is CSATGLAFGEQYF. CDR3 coding DNA: TGCAGTGCTACGGGACTAGCCTTCGGTGAGCAGTACTTC. V is TRBV20-1 and J is TRBJ2-7, with 9 nucleotides matching TRBD2. Germline loops: CDR1 DFQATT, CDR2 SNEGSKA (reference sequence). V lost 4 bases and J lost 7; bases outside the gene matches: 8. The CDR3 is 13 residues long.

This clonotype was seen only a few times. This rearrangement joins TRBV5-1 to TRBJ1-2; 10 positions match TRBD1. CDR1 is SGHRS and CDR2 is YFSETQ in the germline V gene. Germline trimming cut 1 base from V and 4 bases from J; bases unmatched to any gene: 10. This CDR3 contains 17 residues. The CDR3 here is CASSLTGTGASRYGYTF. Written as DNA, the CDR3 is TGCGCCAGCAGCTTGACCGGGACAGGGGCTAGCCGCTATGGCTACACCTTC. The whole variable domain, filled in from reference TRBV5-1 and TRBJ1-2, reads KAGVTQTPRYLIKTRGQQVTLSCSPISGHRSVSWYQQTPGQGLQFLFEYFSETQRNKGNFPGRFSGRQFSNSRSEMNVSTLELGDSALYLCASSLTGTGASRYGYTFGSGTRLTVV.

V is TRBV12-5 and J is TRBJ2-3; TRBD2 matches at 11 bases. The CDR3 is 16 amino acids. The germline V gene encodes CDR1 LGHNT and CDR2 FRNRAP. Trimming took 6 bases from V and 4 from J; bases not matched to a gene: 9. The CDR3 region is CASGLVLAGEPDTQYF. In nucleotides, the CDR3 is TGTGCTAGTGGCCTAGTACTAGCGGGGGAGCCAGATACGCAGTATTTT.

Only a few counts were recorded for this clonotype. The chain employs TRBV4-2 and TRBJ2-5, with D possibly being TRBD2 (5 bases). The V gene lost 1 base and the J gene lost 5 bases, with 11 bases spanning the gap. Germline V lookup: CDR1 LGHNA, CDR2 YNFKEQ. CDR3 length: 14 amino acids. The CDR3 here is CASSQGASRETQYF. The CDR3 nucleotides are TGTGCCAGCAGCCAAGGAGCTAGCAGGGAGACCCAGTACTTC.

This chain uses TRBV28 with TRBJ1-5; perhaps TRBD1 as D (5 bases). Trimming stripped 5 bases from V and 1 base from J, with 6 bases between. Germline V gene sequence: CDR1 MDHEN, CDR2 SYDVKM. The CDR3 loop spans 13 amino acids. CDR3 coding DNA: TGTGCCAGCAGTCGGGACAGCAATCAGCCCCAGCATTTT. Translation gives CASSRDSNQPQHF.

This clonotype showed up just a few times. CDR3 residues: CSAHRPRGVGETQYF. In DNA form, the CDR3 reads TGCAGTGCCCACCGTCCGCGGGGGGTTGGAGAGACCCAGTACTTC. The genes are TRBV20-1 and TRBJ2-5; 8 nucleotides align to TRBD2. V lost 6 bases to trimming and J lost 4 bases; unmatched junction nucleotides: 13. Germline V gene lookup returns CDR1 DFQATT and CDR2 SNEGSKA (reference sequence). This CDR3 comprises 15 residues.

This clonotype was counted only a few times. This chain joins TRBV11-2 and TRBJ2-7, with TRBD2 as a possible D gene (5 bases). The germline V and J ends were trimmed by 3 bases and 3 bases, with 12 bases remaining between them. This CDR3 is built from 14 residues. Germline CDR1 reads SGHAT; CDR2 reads FQNNGV. The CDR3 region is CASSFRTGNYEQYF. The CDR3 nucleotides are TGTGCCAGCAGCTTCCGGACTGGAAACTACGAGCAGTACTTC.

The chain uses TRBV6-5 and TRBJ2-3, with 8 bases aligning to TRBD1. Per the germline V gene, CDR1 is MNHEY and CDR2 is SVGAGI. V lost 4 bases and J lost 5; bases outside the gene matches: 11. The length of the CDR3 is 16 residues. The CDR3 spells CASSSHRGDEEDTQYF. As DNA, the CDR3 is TGTGCCAGCAGTTCCCACAGGGGGGATGAAGAAGATACGCAGTATTTT.

The gene calls are TRBV6-1 and TRBJ2-7, with D tentatively TRBD2 (6 bases). Germline lookup yields CDR1 MNHNS and CDR2 SASEGT. The CDR3 has 15 residues. V was shortened by 6 bases and J by 3 bases, with 18 bases between the two germline ends. CDR3 bases: TGTGCCAGCAGGCTTGGATCGGGGGTCCGCTACGAGCAGTACTTC. Translation: CASRLGSGVRYEQYF.

This CDR3 is CASSLLGSRETQYF. The CDR3 DNA sequence: TGTGCCAGCAGCTTGCTGGGGAGTCGAGAGACCCAGTACTTC. This rearrangement joins TRBV7-3 to TRBJ2-5; maybe TRBD2 (5 bases). The V and J ends lost 3 bases and 4 bases respectively, with 12 bases between them. Germline V gives CDR1 SGHTA, CDR2 FQGTGA. CDR3 length: 14 amino acids.

This rearrangement joins TRBV10-3 to TRBJ2-2, with D hard to call. V lost 0 bases, J lost 0 bases, and 5 bases lay in between. The CDR3 contains 15 residues. CDR1 is ENHRY, CDR2 SYGVKD, per germline. The CDR3 here is CAISESRTNTGELFF. CDR3 nucleotide sequence: TGTGCCATCAGTGAGTCGCGAACGAACACCGGGGAGCTGTTTTTT.

The V call is TRBV27, the J call TRBJ2-7; either TRBD1 or TRBD2 may supply D (5 bases each). The germline gives CDR1 MNHEY, CDR2 SMNVEV (reference sequence). The ends were cut back, 5 bases at V and 0 bases at J, with 14 bases in the middle. CDR3 size: 15 residues. The CDR3 reads CASSRPGTSSYEQYF. CDR3 bases: TGTGCCAGCAGTCGGCCGGGGACGAGCTCCTACGAGCAGTACTTC.

This clonotype was observed a few times. The chain has TRBV20-1 and TRBJ2-1; 12 bases map to TRBD2. The CDR3 is 16 residues long. Looked up from germline, CDR1 is DFQATT and CDR2 is SNEGSKA (reference sequence). Trimming cost V 2 bases and J 7 bases; bases outside gene matches: 9. DNA for the CDR3: TGCAGTGCTAGATCGGCTAGCGGGAGGGAATTAAATGAGCAGTTCTTC. Translated: CSARSASGRELNEQFF.

The V gene is TRBV19, the J gene TRBJ2-6, with TRBD2 identical over 7 bases. The germline V gene has CDR1 LNHDA and CDR2 SQIVND (reference sequence). Trimming cost V 3 bases and J 2 bases; bases outside gene matches: 1. The CDR3 runs 15 residues. CDR3 protein: CASSMRGTGANVLTF. CDR3 sequence (DNA): TGTGCCAGTAGTATGCGGGGGACTGGGGCCAACGTCCTGACTTTC.

This rearrangement joins TRBV11-1 to TRBJ2-4, with 7 bases lining up with TRBD1. The CDR3 is 14 amino acids. V was pared by 1 base and J by 8 bases, with 5 bases of the junction left unmatched. Germline V gives CDR1 SGHAT, CDR2 FQDESV (reference sequence). The CDR3 sequence: CASSLDTTGYIQYF. The CDR3 DNA is TGTGCCAGCAGCTTAGACACGACAGGGTACATTCAGTACTTC.

This clonotype has only a few counts. The chain uses TRBV5-1 and TRBJ2-7; 12 bases map to TRBD2. CDR3 length: 15 residues. Germline V gene data show CDR1 as SGHRS and CDR2 as YFSETQ. With V trimmed by 4 bases and J by 9 bases, 11 bases remained unmatched. The CDR3 DNA follows: TGCGCCAGCAGCCCCCGACTAGCGGGGGCGACTGGGCAGTACTTC. This translates into CASSPRLAGATGQYF.